These 14 T cell receptor beta chains were all obtained from the same sample, sequenced in a study of cytomegalovirus exposure and HLA in healthy donors. The PCR had 60 Vbeta and 13 Jbeta primers. Sequenced by immunoSEQ multiplex PCR; TCRdb stores in-frame clones only, minus some. The table includes 150,000 to 200,000 clones, roughly 85% detected once. Material: PBMCs. The receptors derive from a man aged 18 to 29 in good health and CMV-seropositive.

This sequence joins TRBV9 and TRBJ2-7; D may be TRBD1 (6 bases). The CDR3 is made up of 18 amino acids. Looked up from germline, CDR1 is SGDLS and CDR2 is YYNGEE. The V end was cut by 4 bases, the J end by 2 bases, with 25 bases between. The CDR3 reads CASSPRLGAGEDTYEQYF. The CDR3 DNA sequence: TGTGCCAGCAGCCCGCGTCTGGGGGCAGGGGAAGATACCTACGAGCAGTACTTC.

As to this clone: One junction end does not reproduce the germline sequence, and a read error may be involved. V is TRBV5-8 and J is TRBJ2-7, with D unresolved. Germline loops: CDR1 SGHTS, CDR2 YDEGEE. This CDR3 comprises 12 residues. The CDR3 reads CASNLPGFEQYF. CDR3 in DNA: TGTGCCAGCAACTTGCCGGGTTTCGAGCAGTACTTC. The whole variable domain, remainder taken from reference TRBV5-8 and TRBJ2-7, is EAGVTQSPTHLIKTRGQQATLRCSPISGHTSVYWYQQALGLGLQFLLWYDEGEERNRGNFPPRFSGRQFPNYSSELNVNALELEDSALYLCASNLPGFEQYFGPGTRLTVT.

The chain uses TRBV9 and TRBJ2-2, with TRBD1 matching over 9 bases. Germline V CDR1 and CDR2: SGDLS, YYNGEE. There are 18 residues in the CDR3. Unmatched junction bases numbered 13, after V lost 3 bases and J lost 4 bases. CDR3 nucleotides: TGTGCCAGCAGCGCTGCTACCGGGACAGGGTTAGTCACCGGGGAGCTGTTTTTT. Amino acid sequence: CASSAATGTGLVTGELFF.

The V gene is TRBV13, the J gene TRBJ2-1, with D possibly matching TRBD1 (6 bases). V was clipped by 5 bases and J by 6 bases, with 26 bases between them. CDR3 length equals 18 residues. The germline CDR1 and CDR2 sequences are PRHDT and FYEKMQ (reference sequence). The CDR3 bases are TGTGCCAGCAGCATGGGTCCGGGACAAATGATGGGAACCAATGAGCAGTTCTTC. Translated, it gives CASSMGPGQMMGTNEQFF.

The V gene is TRBV28, the J gene TRBJ1-1; D possibly corresponds to TRBD1 (6 bases). Germline V gene data show CDR1 as MDHEN and CDR2 as SYDVKM. V lost 9 bases and J lost 2, with 16 bases in between. This CDR3 is 14 amino acids long. CDR3 DNA sequence: TGTGCCAGTTGTGATCGGGGGGCTAACACTGAAGCTTTCTTT. As protein: CASCDRGANTEAFF.

The chain recombines TRBV25-1 with TRBJ2-7, with TRBD1 matching over 7 bases. Trimming took 3 bases from V and 2 from J; bases not matched to a gene: 1. Germline values: CDR1 MGHDK, CDR2 SYGVNS. This CDR3 spans 13 amino acids. The CDR3 DNA reads as TGTGCCAGCAGTGAGACAGGGACCTACGAGCAGTACTTC. Its translation is CASSETGTYEQYF.

The V call is TRBV5-1, the J call TRBJ2-3, with TRBD1 matching over 7 bases. In germline, CDR1 is SGHRS, CDR2 YFSETQ. The V segment lost 2 bases and the J segment 4 bases; nucleotides outside the gene matches: 4. This CDR3 contains 14 residues. For the CDR3, the DNA is TGCGCCAGCAGCTTTTACAGGGGTTCAGATACGCAGTATTTT. Translated, it gives CASSFYRGSDTQYF.

J is TRBJ1-5 and V is TRBV7-8; D is possibly TRBD1 (6 bases). CDR1 is SGHVS, CDR2 FQNEAQ, per germline. The ends were cut back, 1 base at V and 4 bases at J, with 8 bases in the middle. CDR3 length: 14 amino acids. CDR3 sequence: CASSLVQGNQPQHF. The CDR3 bases are TGTGCCAGCAGCTTAGTACAGGGTAATCAGCCCCAGCATTTT.

This chain links TRBV9 with TRBJ1-2; 8 bases fit TRBD1. CDR3 length: 12 amino acids. CDR1 is SGDLS, CDR2 YYNGEE, per germline. With V trimmed by 4 bases and J by 8 bases, 4 bases remained unmatched. The CDR3 is CASSSGQGGYTF. The DNA for the CDR3 is TGTGCCAGCAGCTCCGGACAGGGCGGCTACACCTTC.

The chain combines TRBV6-5 with TRBJ1-1; no clear D. The V end lost 0 bases, the J end lost 0 bases, and 5 bases lay between the germline ends. The CDR3 extends over 14 amino acids. CDR1 MNHEY and CDR2 SVGAGI come from the germline V gene. In DNA, the CDR3 is TGTGCCAGCAGTTACTCCGAGATGAACACTGAAGCTTTCTTT. Translated: CASSYSEMNTEAFF.

The chain's CDR3 is CASSSWVGEGNEQYF. In DNA form, the CDR3 reads TGCGCCAGCAGCTCTTGGGTAGGGGAGGGTAACGAGCAGTACTTC. The chain uses TRBV5-1 and TRBJ2-7; the match to TRBD2 covers 7 bases. This CDR3 has 15 residues. Germline trimming cut 3 bases from V and 5 bases from J; bases unmatched to any gene: 11. Germline CDR1 and CDR2: SGHRS and YFSETQ.

The genes are TRBV7-2 and TRBJ2-3; D is perhaps TRBD2 (6 bases). The CDR3 runs to 15 residues. V was cut by 2 bases and J by 4 bases, with 13 bases left in between. The germline V gene encodes CDR1 SGHTA and CDR2 FQGNSA. The CDR3 loop is CASSLITGGPDTQYF. In nucleotides, the CDR3 is TGTGCCAGCAGCTTAATAACAGGAGGGCCAGATACGCAGTATTTT.

As to this clone: Distinct nucleotide sequences in the sample also encode this CDR3. The gene calls are TRBV29-1 and TRBJ2-7, with 13 positions matching TRBD2. The CDR3 has 13 amino acids. V lost 6 bases, J lost 3 bases, and 2 bases stayed unmatched. The germline CDR1 and CDR2 sequences are SQVTM and ANQGSEA. In DNA, the CDR3 is TGCAGCGTCCGGACTAGCGGGAGCTACGAGCAGTACTTC. Its protein product is CSVRTSGSYEQYF.

The chain links TRBV27 to TRBJ1-1, with D possibly matching TRBD1 (5 bases). There are 14 residues in the CDR3. Between the trimmed V and J ends, which lost 5 bases and 2 bases, there was a span of 12 bases. Germline V gene data show CDR1 as MNHEY and CDR2 as SMNVEV (reference sequence). This CDR3 reads CASSENRLNTEAFF. The CDR3 bases are TGTGCCAGCAGTGAAAACAGGCTCAACACTGAAGCTTTCTTT.